This TCR beta chain was captured in a study of CD8 T cells in ankylosing spondylitis. Points from the study as a whole: A subset of motif variants has previously been described in the synovial fluid and blood of reactive arthritis. Clones linked with disease were CD8+ and fairly uncommon in the peripheral blood. The study looked at matched synovial fluid samples from ankylosing spondylitis patients. Disease-linked clones were reported to be significantly enriched there. It appeared that ankylosing spondylitis blood was characterized by a TCR beta motif of eight highly homologous variants.

Via MiXCR, TCRdb re-called the 5' RACE reads, giving one row per CDR3 protein. The data show just over 350,000 distinct CDR3 sequences, approximately 22% seen once. The germline V gene encodes CDR1 GTSNPN and CDR2 SVGIG (reference sequence). V gave up 3 bases and J gave up 7 bases, with 13 bases separating them. This CDR3 comprises 13 residues. Only a few counts were recorded for this clonotype. The antigen remains undetermined. This rearrangement joins TRBV30 to TRBJ2-4; D may be TRBD2 (5 bases). This clonotype was sampled from a male donor with ankylosing spondylitis or in good health (not recorded which). Sequencing used blood, either unsorted or a sorted T cell fraction (not recorded which). The CDR3 here is CAWRRIGENIQYF. In nucleotides, the CDR3 is TGTGCCTGGAGACGGATCGGGGAGAACATTCAGTACTTC.